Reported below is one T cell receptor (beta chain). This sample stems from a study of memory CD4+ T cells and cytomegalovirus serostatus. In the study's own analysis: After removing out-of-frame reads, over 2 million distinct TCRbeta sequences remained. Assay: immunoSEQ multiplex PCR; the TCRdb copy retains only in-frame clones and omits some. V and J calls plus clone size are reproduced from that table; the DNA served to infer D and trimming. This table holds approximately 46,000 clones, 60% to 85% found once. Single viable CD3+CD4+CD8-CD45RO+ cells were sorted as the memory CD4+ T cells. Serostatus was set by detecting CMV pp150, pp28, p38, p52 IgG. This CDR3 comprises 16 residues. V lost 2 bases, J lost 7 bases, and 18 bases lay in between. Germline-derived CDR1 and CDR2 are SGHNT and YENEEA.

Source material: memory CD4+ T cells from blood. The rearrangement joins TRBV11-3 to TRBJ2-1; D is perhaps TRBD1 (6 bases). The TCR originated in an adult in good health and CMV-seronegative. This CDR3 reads CASSLLGPAGVNEQFF. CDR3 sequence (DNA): TGTGCCAGCAGCTTACTGGGTCCCGCAGGGGTGAATGAGCAGTTCTTC.